Each of the 25 T cell receptor beta chains below was sequenced from the same sample in a study of immune evolution from preneoplasia to lung adenocarcinoma. Libraries were prepared by immunoSEQ multiplex PCR; TCRdb keeps only in-frame clonotypes and omits some of them. The profile shows several thousand clones, more than 40% of them singletons. Sample: FFPE normal lung tissue adjacent to the tumor. Receptor source: a person between 50 and 60 years old with lung adenocarcinoma.

The V and J genes are TRBV19 and TRBJ1-4, with TRBD1 matching 7 bases. V lost 3 bases, J lost 7 bases, and 11 bases stayed unmatched. From germline, CDR1 is LNHDA and CDR2 SQIVND (reference sequence). This CDR3 comprises 16 residues. The CDR3 DNA sequence: TGTGCCAGTAGTATCCGTGACAGGGACGGGGTTGAAAAACTGTTTTTT. Translating it yields CASSIRDRDGVEKLFF.

As to this clone: The sample has other DNA sequences that encode this CDR3 too. The chain recombines TRBV29-1 with TRBJ2-1; unclear D gene. V dropped 2 bases and J dropped 0 bases, with 11 bases sitting between them. The germline V gene encodes CDR1 SQVTM and CDR2 ANQGSEA. The CDR3 totals 15 residues. The CDR3 loop reads CSVELSGSSYNEQFF. The DNA of the CDR3 is TGCAGCGTTGAACTGTCAGGAAGCTCCTACAATGAGCAGTTCTTC.

This clone was counted a few times. The rearrangement uses TRBV11-1 and TRBJ2-5; D may be TRBD1 (6 bases). Germline assignment: CDR1 SGHAT and CDR2 FQDESV (reference sequence). With 1 base removed from V and 1 base from J, the gap between germline ends came to 13 bases. CDR3 length: 16 amino acids. The CDR3 sequence is CASSLGPQGPQETQYF. Here the CDR3 DNA reads TGTGCCAGCAGCTTAGGCCCACAGGGACCCCAAGAGACCCAGTACTTC.

Worth noting for this clone: Distinct nucleotide sequences in the sample also encode this CDR3. The rearrangement links TRBV19 to TRBJ1-2; D ambiguous. The germline CDR1 and CDR2 sequences are LNHDA and SQIVND (reference sequence). With 2 bases removed from V and 3 bases from J, the gap between germline ends came to 10 bases. The CDR3 is made up of 14 amino acids. CDR3 in amino acids: CASSINRWDYGYTF. The CDR3 DNA reads as TGTGCCAGTAGTATAAACAGATGGGACTATGGCTACACCTTC. The complete variable domain, with remaining parts taken from reference TRBV19 and TRBJ1-2, reads DGGITQSPKYLFRKEGQNVTLSCEQNLNHDAMYWYRQDPGQGLRLIYYSQIVNDFQKGDIAEGYSVSREKKESFPLTVTSAQKNPTAFYLCASSINRWDYGYTFGSGTRLTVV.

This chain uses TRBV6-1 with TRBJ1-6; D is uncertain. Germline loops: CDR1 MNHNS, CDR2 SASEGT. V lost 5 bases, J lost 4 bases, and 6 bases lay in between. The CDR3 runs 13 residues. CDR3 nucleotides: TGTGCCAGCAGTAACCGATATAATTCACCCCTCCACTTT. Protein sequence: CASSNRYNSPLHF.

This clone was recorded a few times. The chain is built from TRBV9 and TRBJ1-2, with D maybe TRBD1 (5 bases). The CDR3 loop spans 15 amino acids. V gave up 3 bases and J gave up 7 bases, with 19 bases separating them. CDR1 and CDR2 (germline): SGDLS, YYNGEE. The CDR3 region is CASSGGTDIFGGYTF. The CDR3 DNA reads as TGTGCCAGCAGCGGGGGGACGGATATTTTTGGTGGCTACACCTTC.

The CDR3 here is CASSLRQGRGYTF. In DNA, the CDR3 is TGTGCCAGCAGCTTAAGGCAGGGGAGAGGCTACACCTTC. V gene TRBV7-3 combines with J gene TRBJ1-2; TRBD1 might be the D (6 bases). The CDR3 is made up of 13 amino acids. Trimming took off 1 base at V and 8 bases at J, with 11 bases between the two ends. CDR1 is SGHTA and CDR2 is FQGTGA in the germline V gene.

This clone was counted only a few times. The chain is built from TRBV30 and TRBJ1-4; unclear D gene. The CDR3 covers 12 residues. CDR1 is GTSNPN and CDR2 is SVGIG in the germline V gene (reference sequence). V was trimmed by 0 bases and J by 8 bases, leaving 7 bases between them. CDR3 sequence: CAWSVNGEKLFF. The CDR3 bases are TGTGCCTGGAGTGTAAATGGCGAAAAACTGTTTTTT.

The chain employs TRBV23-1 and TRBJ2-3; D is perhaps TRBD2 (6 bases). TRBV23-1 carries the ORF label, with uncertain function. The V end lost 3 bases, the J end lost 2 bases, and 15 bases lay between the germline ends. This CDR3 is 16 amino acids long. CDR3 DNA sequence: TGCGCCAGCAGTCAGTGGTTAGGCGGGGACACAGATACGCAGTATTTT. This codes for CASSQWLGGDTDTQYF.

The gene calls are TRBV2 and TRBJ1-3; 11 bases are a match to TRBD1. The trim removed 4 bases at V and 4 bases at J, leaving 12 bases unmatched. This CDR3 contains 18 residues. Germline assignment: CDR1 SNHLY and CDR2 FYNNEI. This CDR3 reads CASSGRTGGSFGGNTIYF. CDR3 nucleotides: TGTGCCAGCAGTGGCCGGACAGGGGGCTCCTTTGGGGGAAACACCATATATTTT. The full variable domain, completed using reference TRBV2 and TRBJ1-3, is EPEVTQTPSHQVTQMGQEVILRCVPISNHLYFYWYRQILGQKVEFLVSFYNNEISEKSEIFDDQFSVERPDGSNFTLKIRSTKLEDSAMYFCASSGRTGGSFGGNTIYFGEGSWLTVV.

The chain links TRBV7-2 to TRBJ1-6; D uncertain. The CDR3 length is 14 residues. The V end was cut by 3 bases, the J end by 8 bases, with 11 bases between. CDR1 is SGHTA and CDR2 is FQGNSA in the germline V gene. The CDR3 sequence is CASSLGKGYSPLHF. The CDR3 region has the DNA TGTGCCAGCAGCTTGGGGAAGGGATATTCACCCCTCCACTTT.

Only a few counts were recorded for this clone. Written as DNA, the CDR3 is TGTGCCTGGAGTACGGGACTCCAGAACACTGAAGCTTTCTTT. Translating it yields CAWSTGLQNTEAFF. The chain couples TRBV30 to TRBJ1-1; tentatively, D is TRBD1 (5 bases). V lost 2 bases and J lost 1, with 11 bases in between. This CDR3 has 14 residues. Germline assignment: CDR1 GTSNPN and CDR2 SVGIG (reference sequence).

The count of this clone is one. The CDR3 nucleotides read TGTGCCAGCTCACTAGACTCCCGGAACACCGGGGAGCTGTTTTTT. It specifies CASSLDSRNTGELFF. This chain uses TRBV18 with TRBJ2-2; no clear D. Trimming removed 4 bases at V and 1 base at J, with 10 bases between. Germline V CDR1 and CDR2: KGHSH, LQKENI. CDR3 length equals 15 residues.

V usage is TRBV2 and J usage is TRBJ1-1, with D possibly matching TRBD1 (6 bases). CDR1 is SNHLY, CDR2 FYNNEI, per germline. The CDR3 contains 13 residues. V was shortened by 4 bases and J by 3 bases, with 9 bases between the two germline ends. CDR3 nucleotide sequence: TGTGCCAGCAGTGGACAGGAGGACACTGAAGCTTTCTTT. Amino acid sequence: CASSGQEDTEAFF.

This rearrangement joins TRBV7-9 to TRBJ1-5, with TRBD1 matching 7 bases. V trimming: 0 bases; J trimming: 13 bases; junction bases outside the gene matches: 6. Germline V gives CDR1 SEHNR, CDR2 FQNEAQ (reference sequence). This CDR3 has 13 amino acids. This chain's CDR3 is CASSLARDSGQHF. The DNA of the CDR3 is TGTGCCAGCAGCTTAGCGAGGGACAGCGGACAGCATTTT.

The genes are TRBV7-6 and TRBJ2-3; no reliable D call. The V and J ends lost 10 bases and 2 bases respectively, with 10 bases between them. This CDR3 contains 12 residues. The V gene's germline CDR1 is SGHVS and CDR2 FNYEAQ. The CDR3 sequence: CATPRTTDTQYF. The CDR3 region has the DNA TGTGCCACCCCAAGGACCACAGATACGCAGTATTTT.

The chain is built from TRBV5-4 and TRBJ2-7, with D possibly being TRBD1 (5 bases). The CDR3 sequence is 15 residues long. CDR1 is SGHNT and CDR2 is YYREEE in the germline V gene (reference sequence). Trimming removed 2 bases from V and 3 bases from J, with 15 bases in between. The CDR3 sequence: CASSFDSDHFYEQYF. The CDR3 nucleotides are TGTGCCAGCAGCTTTGACAGCGACCACTTCTACGAGCAGTACTTC.

This chain links TRBV7-9 with TRBJ1-1; 9 nucleotides agree with TRBD1. Germline V lookup: CDR1 SEHNR, CDR2 FQNEAQ (reference sequence). This CDR3 comprises 15 residues. V gave up 4 bases and J gave up 3 bases; unmatched junction bases: 6. CDR3 sequence reads: CASSSPGQGDTEAFF. The CDR3 coding sequence is TGTGCCAGCAGCTCCCCGGGACAGGGTGACACTGAAGCTTTCTTT.

The V and J genes are TRBV9 and TRBJ2-7; tentative D call: TRBD1 (6 bases). The CDR3 sequence is 15 residues long. V lost 1 base, J lost 2 bases, and 13 bases lay in between. Per germline, CDR1 SGDLS and CDR2 YYNGEE. The CDR3 bases are TGTGCCAGCAGCGTAAAGGGGGAGATAACCTACGAGCAGTACTTC. This translates into CASSVKGEITYEQYF.

This clone has a handful of counts. The chain combines TRBV4-2 with TRBJ1-6; D gene unclear. The CDR3 has 14 residues. The V and J ends lost 4 bases and 9 bases respectively, with 13 bases between them. CDR1 LGHNA and CDR2 YNFKEQ come from the germline V gene. The CDR3 sequence is CASSLDGGGSPLHF. The CDR3 nucleotides read TGTGCCAGCAGCCTAGACGGAGGCGGTTCACCCCTCCACTTT.

The V call is TRBV30, the J call TRBJ1-1; perhaps TRBD1 as D (5 bases). Per the germline V gene, CDR1 is GTSNPN and CDR2 is SVGIG (reference sequence). This CDR3 has 14 residues. V was cut by 2 bases and J by 1 base, with 11 bases left in between. DNA for the CDR3: TGTGCCTGGAGTAGGGGCAAGGGGAACACTGAAGCTTTCTTT. It yields the protein CAWSRGKGNTEAFF.

The chain combines TRBV5-1 with TRBJ2-1, with TRBD2 identical over 7 bases. Germline CDR1 SGHRS, CDR2 YFSETQ. Trimming at V came to 4 bases and at J to 4 bases, leaving 11 bases not matched to a gene. CDR3 size: 16 residues. CDR3 DNA sequence: TGCGCCAGCAGCCCACGTGCGGGGGTGGGGTACAATGAGCAGTTCTTC. Translation gives CASSPRAGVGYNEQFF.

The CDR3 DNA follows: TGTGCCAGCAGCATAAACCAGCGGGCGGTGGAGACCCAGTACTTC. Its protein is CASSINQRAVETQYF. This rearrangement joins TRBV7-2 to TRBJ2-5; a possible D gene is TRBD2 (6 bases). V lost 5 bases, J lost 5 bases, and 18 bases lay in between. The germline V gene encodes CDR1 SGHTA and CDR2 FQGNSA. The CDR3 extends over 15 amino acids.

The V and J genes are TRBV30 and TRBJ1-2; maybe TRBD1 (6 bases). Trimming removed 0 bases at V and 4 bases at J, with 15 bases between. This CDR3 is built from 15 residues. Germline V gene lookup returns CDR1 GTSNPN and CDR2 SVGIG (reference sequence). The CDR3: CAWSVYPGDAYGYTF. CDR3 nucleotides: TGTGCCTGGAGTGTATACCCAGGGGATGCCTATGGCTACACCTTC.

The chain links TRBV4-1 to TRBJ1-2; perhaps TRBD1 as D (6 bases). Germline loops: CDR1 MGHRA, CDR2 YSYEKL. The CDR3 contains 16 residues. Trimming took off 8 bases at V and 2 bases at J, with 21 bases between the two ends. The DNA for the CDR3 is TGCGCCAGCTGGGGCGTAAGGGGGGCGTTAAACTATGGCTACACCTTC. It specifies CASWGVRGALNYGYTF.